Below are 31 T cell receptor beta chains sequenced from a single sample in a study of tumor-infiltrating lymphocytes in primary liver carcinoma. TCR beta cDNA came from about 470 ng total RNA, primed with a constant-region primer. Slightly modified ARM-PCR, run as three nested multiplex PCR rounds, produced the TCR beta libraries. In the first two PCR rounds, TRBV1-TRBV30 forward primers were paired with a C-beta reverse primer, and each round lasted approximately 10 cycles. A single record per CDR3 protein comes from TCRdb applying MiXCR to the multiplex PCR reads. The profile shows some 87,000 distinct CDR3 sequences, approximately 72% of them singletons. Co-extraction yielded RNA and DNA from about 20-30 mg of unsorted bulk tissue. The sequencing sample was made of tumor-adjacent normal liver tissue. Every receptor here comes from a man aged 35 to 55 with primary liver carcinoma and hepatitis B virus infection.

A remark on this clonotype: The conserved final phenylalanine or tryptophan is absent from the CDR3, which likely points to a read error. This rearrangement joins TRBV11-2 to TRBJ1-2; D call uncertain. Germline CDR1 is SGHAT and CDR2 is FQNNGV. V gave up 5 bases and J gave up 7 bases, with 14 bases separating them. The CDR3 runs 13 residues. For the CDR3, the DNA is TGTGCCAGCAGCGCCGCCAGGTCTGGTGGCTACACCCTC. It specifies CASSAARSGGYTL.

Concerning this clonotype: This may come from a read error, since a much larger clone is one base off. V usage is TRBV12-3 or TRBV12-4 and J usage is TRBJ2-1; 8 positions match TRBD1. This CDR3 is 15 amino acids long. The CDR3 loop reads CVSSPGTGVGGKQFF. CDR3 bases: TGTGTCAGCAGCCCTGGGACAGGTGTAGGGGGTAAGCAGTTCTTC.

Remarks on this clonotype: A single base separates this from a much larger clone, so it may be a read error. This chain uses TRBV4-2 with TRBJ2-3, with 14 bases that match TRBD2. Germline V gene data show CDR1 as LGHNA and CDR2 as YNFKEQ. The CDR3 runs 17 residues. Trimming took 1 base from V and 8 from J; bases not matched to a gene: 8. CDR3 DNA sequence: TGTGCCAGCAGCCAAGGGGGGACTAGCGGGAGTCAAGGTACGCAGTATTTT. Protein product: CASSQGGTSGSQGTQYF.

With regard to this clonotype: The conserved final phenylalanine or tryptophan is absent from the CDR3, which likely points to a read error. The chain joins TRBV11-2 to TRBJ1-6; maybe TRBD1 (5 bases). Germline-derived CDR1 and CDR2 are SGHAT and FQNNGV. This CDR3 has 14 amino acids. This chain's CDR3 is CASSLHGANSSLHS. CDR3 coding DNA: TGTGCCAGCAGCTTACATGGGGCGAATTCATCCCTCCACTCT.

Comments on this clonotype: This is likely a read error, given that the CDR3 carries no conserved phenylalanine or tryptophan at its end. CDR3 sequence: CASSQGQGGELFY. The CDR3 DNA follows: TGCGCCAGCAGCCAAGGACAGGGCGGGGAGCTGTTTTAC. The J gene is TRBJ2-2, the V gene TRBV4-1, with TRBD1 identical over 7 bases. The J segment lost 7 bases and the V segment lost 1 base, leaving 0 bases of the junction unmatched. The CDR3 covers 13 residues. The germline V gene encodes CDR1 MGHRA and CDR2 YSYEKL.

This clonotype was recorded at least ten times. The chain uses TRBV5-4 and TRBJ2-3, with D tentatively TRBD1 or TRBD2 (5 bases each). V lost 0 bases and J 4 bases, leaving 15 bases between the germline ends. Per the germline V gene, CDR1 is SGHNT and CDR2 is YYREEE (reference sequence). CDR3 size: 16 residues. The CDR3 here is CASSLDGAERPDTQYF. The CDR3 nucleotides read TGTGCCAGCAGCTTGGACGGGGCGGAGAGGCCAGATACGCAGTATTTT.

The V call is TRBV10-2, the J call TRBJ2-3; D not certain. CDR3 size: 15 residues. Trimming left V 10 bases short and J 4 bases short, with 21 bases between. The germline gives CDR1 WSHSY, CDR2 SAAADI. The CDR3: CATSPGVPLADTQYF. CDR3 DNA sequence: TGCGCCACTTCACCTGGAGTCCCGTTGGCAGATACGCAGTATTTT.

Regarding this clonotype: A much larger clone sits a single nucleotide away, making a read error possible. The chain uses TRBV14 and TRBJ2-7; 9 bases agree with TRBD2. Germline V gene sequence: CDR1 SGHDN, CDR2 FVKESK. This CDR3 is built from 18 residues. V lost 0 bases to trimming and J lost 2 bases; unmatched junction nucleotides: 11. The CDR3 coding sequence is TGTGCCAGCAGCCAAGATCTCGCTAGCGGGAATTTTGCCTACGAGCAGTACTTC. Its protein product is CASSQDLASGNFAYEQYF.

A note on this clonotype: A read error may explain this, as a much larger clone is one base away. The rearrangement links TRBV14 to TRBJ2-3, with 7 bases aligning to TRBD2. The trim removed 3 bases at V and 4 bases at J, leaving 13 bases unmatched. Germline V gives CDR1 SGHDN, CDR2 FVKESK. This CDR3 is 17 amino acids long. DNA of the CDR3: TGTGCCAGCAGCCATAATCCCGGGACCACTAGCGCAGATACGCAGTATTTT. Its translation is CASSHNPGTTSADTQYF.

Concerning this clonotype: Mismatch with germline at one junction end may stem from a read error. The chain carries TRBV11-1 and TRBJ2-5, with D maybe TRBD2 (5 bases). CDR1 SGHAT and CDR2 FQDESV come from the germline V gene (reference sequence). The CDR3 runs 19 residues. The CDR3, as DNA: TGTGCCAGCAGCCCGCCCCCGGAGACCAGGAAGGACTTCCAAGAGACCCCGTACTTC. Translating gives CASSPPPETRKDFQETPYF.

This clonotype was counted many times. V is TRBV29-1 and J is TRBJ2-1; 7 bases map to TRBD2. From germline, CDR1 is SQVTM and CDR2 ANQGSEA. V was pared by 4 bases and J by 3 bases, with 0 bases of the junction left unmatched. This CDR3 is built from 12 residues. CDR3 DNA: TGCAGCGTTGCTAGCGGCTACAATGAGCAGTTCTTC. Protein sequence: CSVASGYNEQFF.

This clonotype has just a few counts. V and J are TRBV7-9 and TRBJ2-7; D unresolved. This CDR3 spans 13 amino acids. V lost 4 bases and J 4 bases, leaving 11 bases between the germline ends. The germline gives CDR1 SEHNR, CDR2 FQNEAQ (reference sequence). The CDR3 loop reads CASSSADGYEQYF. The CDR3 nucleotides read TGTGCCAGCAGCTCGGCGGACGGGTACGAGCAGTACTTC.

Comment on this clonotype: Lacking the conserved final phenylalanine or tryptophan, this CDR3 likely reflects a read error. CDR3 region: CASSLGMGDTQYC. Written as DNA, the CDR3 is TGTGCCAGCAGCTTAGGCATGGGAGACACGCAGTATTGT. This chain links TRBV11-1 with TRBJ2-3; possibly TRBD2 for D (5 bases). This CDR3 is 13 amino acids long. The V gene lost 1 base and the J gene lost 9 bases, with 11 bases spanning the gap. Germline lookup yields CDR1 SGHAT and CDR2 FQDESV (reference sequence).

This clonotype has a count of ten or more. The chain carries TRBV12-3 or TRBV12-4 and TRBJ1-6, with 9 bases lining up with TRBD1. Trimming removed 5 bases from V and 9 bases from J; junction bases left unmatched: 5. This CDR3 spans 14 amino acids. In DNA, the CDR3 is TGTGCCAGCAGTCCGACAGGGGGGGGTTCACCCCTCCACTTT. Translated: CASSPTGGGSPLHF.

For the CDR3, the DNA is TGTGCCAGCTGCTCACGGTCAAGCGGAGAGACCCAGTACTTC. It translates to CASCSRSSGETQYF. The V gene is TRBV13, the J gene TRBJ2-5; a possible D gene is TRBD2 (5 bases). Germline values: CDR1 PRHDT, CDR2 FYEKMQ (reference sequence). Deletions cut 8 bases from V and 4 bases from J, with 17 bases between. There are 14 residues in the CDR3.

In this sample, this clonotype turned up once. No conserved phenylalanine or tryptophan ends this CDR3, so it is likely a read error. The limits of the CDR3 on the DNA are not certain, so only TCRdb's listed CDR3 is given. J is TRBJ2-1 and V is TRBV29-1. The CDR3 is 11 amino acids in total, end residues counted. Per germline, CDR1 SQVTM and CDR2 ANQGSEA. CDR3 sequence reads: CSVESTNEQFY.

Of note for this clonotype: Germline and junction disagree at one end, which may indicate a read error. The chain employs TRBV28 and TRBJ2-5, with D possibly TRBD2 on 6 matching bases. This CDR3 is built from 14 residues. The V gene's germline CDR1 is MDHEN and CDR2 SYDVKM. In DNA form, the CDR3 reads TGTGCCAACAGTTTGGCGGGAACCCAAGAGACCCAGTACTTC. Its translation is CANSLAGTQETQYF.

This clonotype was picked up many times. The chain links TRBV6-2 or TRBV6-3 to TRBJ2-7, with 9 positions matching TRBD2. CDR3 length equals 14 residues. The V gene's germline CDR1 is MNHEY and CDR2 SVGEGT. V gave up 4 bases and J gave up 3 bases; unmatched junction bases: 4. CDR3 bases: TGTGCCAGCAGTTTTAGCGGGGGCGGCTACGAGCAGTACTTC. It translates to CASSFSGGGYEQYF.

This clonotype showed up many times. In nucleotides, the CDR3 is TGCAGCTTCGGAAGACACACCGGGGAGCTGTTTTTT. Translation gives CSFGRHTGELFF. The J gene is TRBJ2-2, the V gene TRBV29-1; D ambiguous. This CDR3 spans 12 amino acids. The V gene lost 8 bases and the J gene lost 3 bases, with 10 bases spanning the gap. Germline V gene lookup returns CDR1 SQVTM and CDR2 ANQGSEA.

A word on this clonotype: At one end the junction does not follow the germline gene, possibly because of a read error. The J gene is TRBJ2-4, the V gene TRBV4-2, with TRBD2 matching over 7 bases. CDR1 LGHNA and CDR2 YNFKEQ come from the germline V gene. This CDR3 has 15 amino acids. The CDR3 region is CASSQAAGVENIKYF. The CDR3 nucleotides read TGTGCCAGCAGCCAAGCCGCGGGAGTGGAAAACATTAAGTACTTC.

With respect to this clonotype: At one end the junction does not follow the germline gene, possibly because of a read error. The chain uses TRBV12-3 or TRBV12-4 and TRBJ2-1, with D unclear. CDR3 length: 12 residues. The CDR3, as DNA: TGTGTCAGCAGTGGGCAAGCGTATGAACAGTTCTTC. Its translation is CVSSGQAYEQFF.

The J gene is TRBJ2-3, the V gene TRBV6-5, with TRBD2 matching 8 bases. The CDR3 length is 17 residues. The trim removed 5 bases at V and 1 base at J, leaving 11 bases unmatched. CDR1 MNHEY and CDR2 SVGAGI come from the germline V gene. The CDR3 DNA follows: TGTGCCAGCAGTCTTACTAACGGGAGGGATGGCACAGATACGCAGTATTTT. Translating gives CASSLTNGRDGTDTQYF.

This clonotype was recorded at least ten times. The J gene is TRBJ1-1, the V gene TRBV6-5, with TRBD1 identical over 7 bases. The junction had 7 bases not matched to a gene; V was cut back by 6 bases and J by 3 bases. The CDR3 consists of 14 residues. Germline CDR1 reads MNHEY; CDR2 reads SVGAGI. The CDR3 protein is CASSTNRGDTEAFF. In DNA, the CDR3 is TGTGCCAGCAGCACAAACAGGGGAGACACTGAAGCTTTCTTT.

The chain recombines TRBV12-3 or TRBV12-4 with TRBJ1-3, with 8 bases aligning to TRBD1. This CDR3 is 15 amino acids long. V gave up 3 bases and J gave up 4 bases; unmatched junction bases: 5. CDR3 residues: CASSFGTGGGNTIYF. As DNA, the CDR3 is TGTGCCAGCAGTTTCGGTACAGGGGGAGGAAACACCATATATTTT.

With regard to this clonotype: Since a much larger clone is just one base distant, this may be a read error. The chain joins TRBV5-4 to TRBJ1-2; no firm D call. This CDR3 spans 14 amino acids. CDR1 is SGHNT and CDR2 is YYREEE in the germline V gene (reference sequence). Trimming shortened V by 0 bases and J by 7 bases, and 13 bases separated the two germline ends. The CDR3 loop is CASSLDALSSGYTF. Written as DNA, the CDR3 is TGTGCCAGCAGCTTGGATGCCCTCTCGAGTGGCTACACCTTC. The entire variable domain, with the rest obtained from reference TRBV5-4 and TRBJ1-2, is as follows: ETGVTQSPTHLIKTRGQQVTLRCSSQSGHNTVSWYQQALGQGPQFIFQYYREEENGRGNFPPRFSGLQFPNYSSELNVNALELDDSALYLCASSLDALSSGYTFGSGTRLTVV.

This clonotype has just a few counts. A read error is likely, as this CDR3 ends without the conserved phenylalanine or tryptophan. The CDR3: CASSLGQGVGEAQYY. CDR3 DNA sequence: TGTGCCAGCAGCTTGGGACAGGGGGTAGGAGAGGCCCAGTACTAC. The genes are TRBV11-2 and TRBJ2-5, with 11 bases aligning to TRBD1. The germline CDR1 and CDR2 sequences are SGHAT and FQNNGV. CDR3 length: 15 residues.

As regards this clonotype: A read error may produce the germline difference seen at one junction end. The J gene is TRBJ2-7, the V gene TRBV20-1; no reliable D call. This CDR3 has 11 residues. CDR1 is DFQATT, CDR2 SNEGSKA, per germline (reference sequence). This chain's CDR3 is CSVRDSYEQYF. The CDR3 DNA sequence: TGCAGTGTTAGAGATTCGTACGAGCAGTACTTC.

J is TRBJ2-5 and V is TRBV7-9, with D maybe TRBD2 (6 bases). The CDR3 extends over 13 amino acids. The germline CDR1 and CDR2 sequences are SEHNR and FQNEAQ (reference sequence). Trimming pared 5 bases from V and 11 bases from J, leaving 18 bases between. The CDR3 here is CASSMDFQGTQYF. The CDR3 DNA follows: TGTGCCAGCAGCATGGACTTTCAAGGGACTCAGTACTTC.

This clonotype was counted at least ten times. The chain uses TRBV12-3 or TRBV12-4 and TRBJ1-6; a weak D match, TRBD1 (6 bases). The CDR3 loop spans 13 amino acids. V dropped 7 bases and J dropped 10 bases, with 14 bases sitting between them. This CDR3 is CASTLNRVSPLHF. The DNA for the CDR3 is TGTGCCAGCACCCTCAACAGGGTCTCACCCCTCCACTTT.

Notes on this clonotype: The conserved final phenylalanine or tryptophan is absent from the CDR3, which likely points to a read error. The chain recombines TRBV10-1 with TRBJ2-7, with 8 bases lining up with TRBD1. The CDR3 totals 13 residues. The germline V gene encodes CDR1 WNHNN and CDR2 SYGVQD (reference sequence). This CDR3 reads CDSSGGTGYEQYL. CDR3 nucleotide sequence: TGCGACAGCAGTGGGGGGACAGGCTACGAGCAGTACTTA.

This clonotype was seen once. The junction does not match germline at one end; this may be a read error. V gene TRBV11-1 combines with J gene TRBJ2-1; TRBD2 agrees at 12 bases. The CDR3 runs to 19 residues. Germline CDR1 reads SGHAT; CDR2 reads FQDESV (reference sequence). CDR3 protein: CTSSFGLGLAGTSYNEQFF. Written as DNA, the CDR3 is TGTACCAGCAGCTTTGGACTCGGACTAGCGGGAACCTCCTATAATGAGCAGTTCTTC.